Listed below are T cell receptor beta chains from one sample, sequenced in a study of cytomegalovirus exposure and HLA in healthy donors. Profiled with immunoSEQ multiplex PCR; TCRdb holds only in-frame clones, not every one. The sample contains some 200,000 clones, more than 80% of which appear only once. The material sequenced was PBMCs. The receptors come from a woman aged 45-65 years in good health and CMV-seropositive. Each CDR3 is given with its conserved first and last residue. The order of the fields is D gene, J gene, V gene, clone size, CDR3 DNA, CDR3 protein. The D gene is left open where the match is weak. Size values are once, few and many counts, or a class for expanded clones, and some rows have none.

-,TRBJ1-5,TRBV2,-,TGTGCCAGCAGTGAGAACAGTCGGAATCAGCCCCAGCATTTT,CASSENSRNQPQHF
TRBD1,TRBJ1-4,TRBV7-9,-,TGTGCCAGCAGCTTACATCCCGGGACAGGGAATGAAAAACTGTTTTTT,CASSLHPGTGNEKLFF
-,TRBJ1-5,TRBV27,-,TGTGCCAGCAGTCGGGGAACTAGACAGCCCCAGCATTTT,CASSRGTRQPQHF
-,TRBJ2-2,TRBV7-9,-,TGTGCCAGCAGCTTCGGGACTACCGGGGAGCTGTTTTTT,CASSFGTTGELFF
-,TRBJ2-7,TRBV23-1,few,TGCGCCAGCAGTCAATCGTTACGGTACGATCCCTACGAGCAGTACTTC,CASSQSLRYDPYEQYF
-,TRBJ2-2,TRBV5-4,-,TGTGCCAGCAGCTTAGGACTGCCCTCCGGGGAGCTGTTTTTT,CASSLGLPSGELFF
-,TRBJ2-1,TRBV7-9,-,TGTGCCAGCAGCTTTGACATCGGTGAGCAGTTCTTC,CASSFDIGEQFF
-,TRBJ1-1,TRBV7-8,-,TGTGCCAGCAGCTTTTCTGGTAGTAACCCGAACACTGAAGCTTTCTTT,CASSFSGSNPNTEAFF
-,TRBJ1-2,TRBV2,-,TGTGCCACCCTAGAAAGCACAGGAAAGGGCTATGGCTACACCTTC,CATLESTGKGYGYTF
-,TRBJ1-1,TRBV7-2,-,TGTGCCAGCCGACGGGACACTGAAGCTTTCTTT,CASRRDTEAFF
-,TRBJ1-4,TRBV5-8,-,TGTGCCACCCAGGGTCGGGCTAATGAAAAACTGTTTTTT,CATQGRANEKLFF
TRBD1,TRBJ1-3,TRBV10-2,-,TGCGCCAGCAGTACCAGGGGGGTTCACTCTGGAAACACCATATATTTT,CASSTRGVHSGNTIYF
TRBD1,TRBJ2-7,TRBV28,-,TGTGCCAGCAGCCAGGCCTTCGACAGGGACGAGCAGTACTTC,CASSQAFDRDEQYF
-,TRBJ1-1,TRBV9,-,TGTGCCAGCAGCGCACGCGACTTTGGGACTGAAGCTTTCTTT,CASSARDFGTEAFF
TRBD1,TRBJ2-3,TRBV2,-,TGTGCCAGCATTTCGGACAGGGAGGTTGGAGATACGCAGTATTTT,CASISDREVGDTQYF
TRBD1,TRBJ2-7,TRBV10-3,-,TGTGCCATCAGTGAGCAACGACAGGGACAAAGGCAGTACTTC,CAISEQRQGQRQYF
-,TRBJ1-6,TRBV7-8,-,TGTGCCAGCAGCTTAGCGCAGGGAAATTCACCCCTCCACTTT,CASSLAQGNSPLHF
TRBD1,TRBJ1-1,TRBV6-6,-,TGTGCCAGCAGTTACTCGGGACAGGGTACTTACGAAGCTTTCTTT,CASSYSGQGTYEAFF
TRBD2,TRBJ2-1,TRBV6-6,-,TGTGCCAGCAGTATAGCGGGGTGGCCCTACAATGAGCAGTTCTTC,CASSIAGWPYNEQFF
TRBD2,TRBJ2-7,TRBV19,-,TGTGCCAGTAGTACGATAGCGGGGGCGGGCGAGCAGTACTTC,CASSTIAGAGEQYF
TRBD2,TRBJ2-1,TRBV6-5,-,TGTGTCACACGGACTAGCGGCTACAATGAGCAGTTCTTC,CVTRTSGYNEQFF
-,TRBJ1-1,TRBV4-1,-,TGCGCCAGCAGCCAAGTTCGGGGAGGGAACACTGAAGCTTTCTTT,CASSQVRGGNTEAFF
TRBD1,TRBJ2-2,TRBV2,-,TGTGCCAGCACAGACAGGGTGGTGACCGGGGAGCTGTTTTTT,CASTDRVVTGELFF
-,TRBJ1-2,TRBV5-6,-,TGTGCCAGCCAGTCACGCCCTAACTATGGCTACACCTTC,CASQSRPNYGYTF
TRBD2,TRBJ2-1,TRBV5-1,-,TGCGCCGGCACCGTGAGTAGCGGGGGGTACAATGAGCAGTTCTTC,CAGTVSSGGYNEQFF
-,TRBJ2-7,TRBV6-1,-,TGTGCCAGCAGCCGAGGGAAAGGGGGCGAGCAGTACTTC,CASSRGKGGEQYF
-,TRBJ1-1,TRBV2,-,TGTGCCAGCAGTGAAAGAGGAGGGGCGAACACTGAAGCTTTCTTT,CASSERGGANTEAFF
TRBD1,TRBJ2-7,TRBV30,-,TGTGCCTGGGGGGGACAGGGCTACGAGCAGTACTTC,CAWGGQGYEQYF
-,TRBJ1-4,TRBV4-2,-,TGTGCCAGCAGCCAAGACGCCTCCACAGGCCTGAATGAAAAACTGTTTTTT,CASSQDASTGLNEKLFF
TRBD2,TRBJ2-7,TRBV5-1,-,TGCGCCAGCAGTGAGGCTAGCGGGGGGCCCTCCTACGAGCAGTACTTC,CASSEASGGPSYEQYF
TRBD2,TRBJ2-3,TRBV7-9,-,TGTGCCAGCAGCCGATTGTCCGGGACTAGCGGGGGTAGCACAGATACGCAGTATTTT,CASSRLSGTSGGSTDTQYF